Below are 17 T cell receptor beta chains sequenced from a single sample in a study of cytomegalovirus exposure and HLA in healthy donors. Primers for the PCR totalled 60 Vbeta and 13 Jbeta. Measured with immunoSEQ multiplex PCR; TCRdb has only the in-frame clones, and not every one. The sample lists roughly 160,000 clones; roughly 80% were seen once. The sequencing input was PBMCs. The receptors here all came from a female donor in good health and CMV-seronegative.

This clone was picked up a small number of times. This chain uses TRBV19 with TRBJ2-1, with a weak D call TRBD2 (6 bases). There are 14 residues in the CDR3. The ends were cut back, 3 bases at V and 5 bases at J, with 11 bases in the middle. From germline, CDR1 is LNHDA and CDR2 SQIVND (reference sequence). CDR3 bases: TGTGCCAGTAGTATCGCTAGCGCAAACAATGAGCAGTTCTTC. It encodes CASSIASANNEQFF. The full variable domain, completed using reference TRBV19 and TRBJ2-1, is DGGITQSPKYLFRKEGQNVTLSCEQNLNHDAMYWYRQDPGQGLRLIYYSQIVNDFQKGDIAEGYSVSREKKESFPLTVTSAQKNPTAFYLCASSIASANNEQFFGPGTRLTVL.

The genes are TRBV9 and TRBJ1-1, with TRBD1 as a possible D gene (5 bases). Germline V CDR1 and CDR2: SGDLS, YYNGEE. The V end lost 4 bases, the J end lost 0 bases, and 13 bases lay between the germline ends. This CDR3 has 15 amino acids. The CDR3 here is CASSLEGTLNTEAFF. The CDR3 bases are TGTGCCAGCAGCTTGGAGGGGACGCTGAACACTGAAGCTTTCTTT.

This clone was detected a few times. V usage is TRBV4-3 and J usage is TRBJ2-1, with D perhaps matching TRBD2 (5 bases). Germline CDR1 and CDR2: LGHNA and YSLEER. Trimming pared 0 bases from V and 10 bases from J, leaving 16 bases between. This CDR3 is built from 15 residues. CDR3 nucleotides: TGCGCCAGCAGCCAAGATCCGAGGGAACCAAGAGAGCAGTTCTTC. Its protein is CASSQDPREPREQFF.

The chain recombines TRBV6-4 with TRBJ2-3; no definite D call. The CDR3 runs to 13 residues. Trimming cost V 3 bases and J 5 bases, with 9 bases left between them. Germline-derived CDR1 and CDR2 are MRHNA and SNTAGT. CDR3 loop: CASSEVARDTQYF. CDR3 sequence (DNA): TGTGCCAGCAGTGAAGTTGCGAGAGATACGCAGTATTTT.

The chain carries TRBV6-1 and TRBJ2-1; 7 bases agree with TRBD2. The ends lost 5 bases at V and 9 bases at J; junction bases unmatched: 7. The CDR3 is 13 residues long. Germline V gene sequence: CDR1 MNHNS, CDR2 SASEGT. In DNA, the CDR3 is TGTGCCAGCAGTTCCCTAATAGCGGGTGAGCAGTTCTTC. Its translation is CASSSLIAGEQFF.

The rearrangement uses TRBV19 and TRBJ1-2; the D is unclear. The V and J ends lost 5 bases and 4 bases respectively, with 11 bases between them. The CDR3 is made up of 13 amino acids. CDR1 and CDR2 from the germline V gene are LNHDA and SQIVND (reference sequence). The CDR3 nucleotides read TGTGCCAGTAGTCCACAGACTATCTATGGCTACACCTTC. Its translation: CASSPQTIYGYTF.

V gene TRBV11-2 combines with J gene TRBJ2-3, with a tentative D call TRBD1 (5 bases). Germline assignment: CDR1 SGHAT and CDR2 FQNNGV. There are 16 residues in the CDR3. The germline V and J ends were trimmed by 0 bases and 8 bases, with 18 bases remaining between them. The CDR3 region is CASSLDPAGLQSTQYF. DNA for the CDR3: TGTGCCAGCAGCTTAGACCCGGCAGGGCTTCAGAGTACGCAGTATTTT.

The V gene is TRBV11-2, the J gene TRBJ2-3; TRBD2 matches at 7 bases. The CDR3 extends over 14 amino acids. Germline loops: CDR1 SGHAT, CDR2 FQNNGV. With V trimmed by 4 bases and J by 4 bases, 5 bases remained unmatched. In DNA, the CDR3 is TGTGCCAGCAGCTCGCGGGAGAGGGCAGATACGCAGTATTTT. This codes for CASSSRERADTQYF.

V gene TRBV6-6 combines with J gene TRBJ1-6; possibly TRBD1 for D (6 bases). The V end lost 8 bases, the J end lost 6 bases, and 14 bases lay between the germline ends. CDR3 length: 14 residues. Germline-derived CDR1 and CDR2 are MNHNY and SVGAGI (reference sequence). In DNA, the CDR3 is TGTGCCAGCCATCCGGGACACTTTAATTCACCCCTCCACTTT. Translating gives CASHPGHFNSPLHF.

This rearrangement joins TRBV30 to TRBJ2-7; 8 nucleotides align to TRBD2. Germline CDR1 GTSNPN, CDR2 SVGIG (reference sequence). V dropped 1 base and J dropped 2; count of bases not matched to a gene: 4. The CDR3 is 14 amino acids. This CDR3 is CAWSAVAGPYEQYF. CDR3 DNA: TGTGCCTGGAGTGCGGTAGCGGGACCCTACGAGCAGTACTTC.

V usage is TRBV4-3 and J usage is TRBJ2-7, with D possibly TRBD2 on 6 matching bases. This CDR3 region has 13 residues. From germline, CDR1 is LGHNA and CDR2 YSLEER. Trimming pared 4 bases from V and 5 bases from J, leaving 12 bases between. The CDR3 coding sequence is TGCGCCAGCAGCCGCGGGGTGTACGACGAGCAGTACTTC. Amino acids: CASSRGVYDEQYF.

The V and J genes are TRBV25-1 and TRBJ1-2, with 8 bases matching TRBD1. J gave up 7 bases and V 3 bases, and 1 base lay outside the gene matches. From germline, CDR1 is MGHDK and CDR2 SYGVNS. This CDR3 has 12 amino acids. CDR3 DNA: TGTGCCAGCAGTGAGACAGGGGTTGGCTACACCTTC. This gives the protein CASSETGVGYTF.

This sequence joins TRBV7-3 and TRBJ2-5; possibly TRBD2 for D (6 bases). V was pared by 5 bases and J by 5 bases, with 12 bases between. This CDR3 has 13 residues. CDR1 is SGHTA and CDR2 is FQGTGA in the germline V gene. The CDR3 sequence is CASSPWGGETQYF. The CDR3 region has the DNA TGTGCCAGCAGCCCCTGGGGAGGTGAGACCCAGTACTTC.

This chain joins TRBV11-2 and TRBJ2-5; TRBD1 matches at 7 bases. The J call may be faulty, since TRBJ2-7 better matches the DNA end. CDR1 and CDR2 from the germline V gene are SGHAT and FQNNGV. This CDR3 comprises 16 residues. CDR3: CASSTTGAASSYEQYF. CDR3 nucleotide sequence: TGTGCCAGCAGCACAACAGGGGCCGCAAGCTCCTACGAGCAGTACTTC.

This clone was picked up a small number of times. V gene TRBV2 combines with J gene TRBJ2-7; D might be TRBD1 (7 bases). With 6 bases removed from V and 4 bases from J, the gap between germline ends came to 16 bases. Germline assignment: CDR1 SNHLY and CDR2 FYNNEI. The length of the CDR3 is 14 residues. CDR3 nucleotide sequence: TGTGCCAGCAGCGTTTCGGCAGGGGGGTACGAGCAGTACTTC. This translates into CASSVSAGGYEQYF.

This clone was counted a few times. The rearrangement uses TRBV29-1 and TRBJ2-2; D is uncertain. CDR3 length equals 11 residues. V gave up 7 bases and J gave up 1 base, with 4 bases separating them. Germline V gene lookup returns CDR1 SQVTM and CDR2 ANQGSEA. Written as DNA, the CDR3 is TGCAGCGCCAGGAACACCGGGGAGCTGTTTTTT. Amino acids: CSARNTGELFF.

This chain links TRBV6-1 with TRBJ2-3; D is possibly TRBD2 (5 bases). CDR1 MNHNS and CDR2 SASEGT come from the germline V gene. There are 12 residues in the CDR3. Trimming left V 8 bases short and J 3 bases short, with 9 bases between. The CDR3 sequence: CASLGVTDTQYF. The CDR3 DNA follows: TGTGCCAGCCTGGGAGTAACAGATACGCAGTATTTT.